Following are 4 T cell receptor beta chains from one sample sequenced in a study of human versus mouse CDR3 diversity and MHC coevolution. Clones were sequenced by immunoSEQ multiplex PCR, and TCRdb holds only the in-frame ones, with some missing. There are about 77,000 clones in the sample; around 90% occur only once, and about 0.14% lies in the top ten. The sample consisted of naive CD4+ T cells from blood. Subset denoted: CD45RO-negative CD62L-positive naive CD4 T cells. Source of these receptors: a person aged 30 to 70 in good health.

The chain has TRBV9 and TRBJ2-1; 8 positions match TRBD2. Trimming at V came to 3 bases and at J to 2 bases, leaving 7 bases not matched to a gene. Looked up from germline, CDR1 is SGDLS and CDR2 is YYNGEE. This CDR3 contains 16 residues. CDR3 coding DNA: TGTGCCAGCAGCGCAGCAGCAGCGGGGGCCTACAATGAGCAGTTCTTC. Translated, it gives CASSAAAAGAYNEQFF.

The V and J genes are TRBV27 and TRBJ1-6; 7 positions match TRBD1. CDR3 length: 15 residues. V shed 6 bases and J 6 bases; nucleotides not matched to a gene: 8. The V gene's germline CDR1 is MNHEY and CDR2 SMNVEV (reference sequence). The CDR3 coding sequence is TGTGCCAGCAGCATGGACAGGATTGGTAATTCACCCCTCCACTTT. Its protein is CASSMDRIGNSPLHF.

The rearrangement links TRBV9 to TRBJ1-2; maybe TRBD1 (6 bases). The germline gives CDR1 SGDLS, CDR2 YYNGEE. CDR3 length: 16 residues. The V end was cut by 4 bases, the J end by 1 base, with 17 bases between. DNA for the CDR3: TGTGCCAGCAGCCCCCGGGACACCGGAATTAACTATGGCTACACCTTC. Translated, it gives CASSPRDTGINYGYTF.

This sequence joins TRBV5-1 and TRBJ2-1, with 7 positions matching TRBD1. This CDR3 region has 16 residues. Per germline, CDR1 SGHRS and CDR2 YFSETQ. Germline trimming cut 3 bases from V and 3 bases from J; bases unmatched to any gene: 9. CDR3 sequence reads: CASSSVPGQNYNEQFF. In nucleotides, the CDR3 is TGCGCCAGCAGCTCAGTCCCGGGACAGAACTACAATGAGCAGTTCTTC.